Here is one T cell receptor beta chain with its context. The protocol was immunoSEQ multiplex PCR, while the TCRdb copy is restricted to in-frame clones and leaves out a portion. Among some 13,000 clones, 85% were seen once, and the ten largest hold roughly 1.5%. The entry originates in a study of tumour-infiltrating T cells in Burkitt lymphoma. Across the whole study: Overall and progression-free survival were predicted by productive clonality.

The material sequenced was tumor tissue. This clonotype was obtained from a human donor with diffuse large B-cell lymphoma.

CDR3: CASSQDRVYNEQFF. The CDR3, as DNA: TGCGCCAGCAGCCAGGACAGGGTATACAATGAGCAGTTCTTC. J is TRBJ2-1 and V is TRBV5-1; 8 bases are shared with TRBD1. The CDR3 totals 14 residues. J was trimmed by 4 bases and V by 4 bases; bases with no gene match: 4. Germline loops: CDR1 SGHRS, CDR2 YFSETQ.